The following is a T cell receptor beta chain sequence with its context. This sample is part of a study of blood T cell repertoires in COVID-19. About the study: Researchers got acute and convalescent COVID-19 samples from the United States, Italy and Spain. Nucleic acid was either cDNA or gDNA, and it came from T cells, B-cell-depleted T cells, or PBMCs.

In the original processing: Counts of nucleated cells, estimated from reference gene primer amplification, were obtained. The assay was immunoSEQ multiplex PCR, and TCRdb's table has in-frame clones only and misses some. V, J and clone size derive from that table, while D and trimming were established from the DNA sequence. This sample has around 160,000 clones, with 81% found just once. The CDR3 is 14 amino acids. This TCR derives from a man in his sixties with active or convalescent COVID-19. This chain connects TRBV21-1 to TRBJ2-3; the table names TRBD1, a call not compared with the DNA. TRBV21-1 is shown as a pseudogene. Source material: peripheral blood. The CDR3 loop is CASSEGPGRDTQYF. CDR3 DNA sequence: TGTGCCAGCAGCGAAGGTCCTGGCCGAGATACGCAGTATTTT.